The sample holds a few counts of the clone carrying this TCR beta chain. Its antigen is undetermined. The source of the sample is a study of CD8 T cells in ankylosing spondylitis. General observations from the study: Among TCR beta sequences, a motif of several highly homologous variants appeared characteristic of ankylosing spondylitis blood.

Each CDR3 protein is one row after TCRdb ran MiXCR on the 5' RACE reads. This table has 450,000 to 550,000 distinct CDR3 sequences, 5.3% appearing once. The TCR originated in a male donor with ankylosing spondylitis. The material sequenced was blood, either unsorted or a sorted T cell fraction (not recorded which).

CDR3 sequence reads: CASSPIPGQGYEQYF. The DNA for the CDR3 is TGTGCCAGCAGCCCTATACCGGGACAGGGCTACGAGCAGTACTTC. This chain joins TRBV3-1 and TRBJ2-7; 9 bases line up with TRBD1. The CDR3 extends over 15 amino acids. Germline loops: CDR1 LGHDT, CDR2 YNNKEL (reference sequence). V was clipped by 4 bases and J by 3 bases; unmatched bases: 7.